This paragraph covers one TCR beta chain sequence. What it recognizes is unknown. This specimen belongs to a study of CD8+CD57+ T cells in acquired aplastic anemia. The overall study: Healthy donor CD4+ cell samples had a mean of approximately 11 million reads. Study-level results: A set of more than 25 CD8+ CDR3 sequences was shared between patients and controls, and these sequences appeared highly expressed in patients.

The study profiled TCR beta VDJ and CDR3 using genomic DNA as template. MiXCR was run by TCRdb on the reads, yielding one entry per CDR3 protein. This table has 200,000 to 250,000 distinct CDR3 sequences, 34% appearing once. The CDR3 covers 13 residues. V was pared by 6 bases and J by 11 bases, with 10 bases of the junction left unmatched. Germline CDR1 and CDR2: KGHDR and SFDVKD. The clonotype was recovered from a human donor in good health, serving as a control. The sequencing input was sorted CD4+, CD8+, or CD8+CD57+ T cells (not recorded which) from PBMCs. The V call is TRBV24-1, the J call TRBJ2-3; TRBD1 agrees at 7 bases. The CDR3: CATSFRTGNEQYF. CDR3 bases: TGTGCCACCAGTTTCCGGACAGGCAATGAGCAGTATTTT.